The 18 T cell receptor beta chains given below trace back to one sample, sequenced in a study of molecular identifiers for immune sequencing clone quantification. TCRdb ran MiXCR on the PCR reads and lists one entry per CDR3 protein. The sample contains hundreds of thousands of distinct CDR3 sequences, around 25% of which appear only once. The material sequenced was naive CD8+ T cells from blood, with Jurkat cell RNA spiked in. Stated subset: FACS-sorted CD8+CD4-CCR7+CD45RA+ naive T cells. These receptors all come from a human donor in good health. Some libraries in this study had Jurkat cell RNA spiked in.

In this sample, this clonotype turned up many times. The V call is TRBV7-9, the J call TRBJ2-7; TRBD1 agrees at 7 bases. Trimming at V came to 5 bases and at J to 1 base, leaving 11 bases not matched to a gene. The CDR3 length is 16 residues. CDR1 and CDR2 (germline): SEHNR, FQNEAQ (reference sequence). In DNA, the CDR3 is TGTGCCAGCAGCCCGGGGACAGTCCAGGGGTCCTACGAGCAGTACTTC. It encodes CASSPGTVQGSYEQYF.

This clonotype has a handful of counts. The rearrangement joins TRBV20-1 to TRBJ2-3, with 8 bases that match TRBD2. The V segment lost 5 bases and the J segment 4 bases; nucleotides outside the gene matches: 11. Germline values: CDR1 DFQATT, CDR2 SNEGSKA (reference sequence). The CDR3 is 15 amino acids. The CDR3 DNA follows: TGCAGTGCTCCCGAACTAGCGGCGGCATCAGATACGCAGTATTTT. Encoded protein: CSAPELAAASDTQYF.

Turning to this clonotype: Just one base apart from a much larger clone, this may be a read error. The chain carries TRBV7-9 and TRBJ2-2, with D perhaps matching TRBD1 (6 bases). The CDR3 consists of 16 residues. From germline, CDR1 is SEHNR and CDR2 FQNEAQ (reference sequence). The CDR3: CASSLTGQRNTGELSF. The CDR3 nucleotides are TGTGCCAGCAGCCTAACAGGGCAAAGGAACACCGGGGAGCTGTCTTTT.

This clonotype was counted many times. The genes are TRBV27 and TRBJ1-5; 9 nucleotides match TRBD1. The CDR3 is 15 amino acids. CDR1 is MNHEY and CDR2 is SMNVEV in the germline V gene (reference sequence). Germline trimming cut 5 bases from V and 5 bases from J; bases unmatched to any gene: 7. CDR3 coding DNA: TGTGCCAGCAGTCACAGGGGGCTTGGGGATCAGCCCCAGCATTTT. It codes for CASSHRGLGDQPQHF.

This clonotype was detected many times. In DNA form, the CDR3 reads TGTGCCAGCAGTTTCTGGCAGGGTAATCAGCCCCAGCATTTT. Translating it yields CASSFWQGNQPQHF. This sequence joins TRBV12-3 or TRBV12-4 and TRBJ1-5; D is perhaps TRBD1 (5 bases). CDR3 size: 14 residues. V was shortened by 3 bases and J by 4 bases, with 10 bases between the two germline ends.

As regards this clonotype: A much larger clonotype is one base distant, so this may be a read error. V gene TRBV5-6 combines with J gene TRBJ2-5, with a tentative D call TRBD2 (6 bases). CDR1 SGHDT and CDR2 YYEEEE come from the germline V gene. CDR3 length: 17 residues. Trimming left V 5 bases short and J 5 bases short, with 25 bases between. The chain's CDR3 is CASSPRFSGEFRETQYF. In nucleotides, the CDR3 is TGTGCCAGCAGTCCTCGGTTCTCGGGGGAATTCAGGGAGACCCAGTACTTC.

This clonotype was detected only a few times. This chain links TRBV4-1 with TRBJ2-1; the D gene is possibly TRBD1 (6 bases). This CDR3 comprises 16 residues. Trimming shortened V by 4 bases and J by 0 bases, and 13 bases separated the two germline ends. Per the germline V gene, CDR1 is MGHRA and CDR2 is YSYEKL. CDR3 residues: CASSPQTGSSYNEQFF. Written as DNA, the CDR3 is TGCGCCAGCAGCCCCCAGACAGGTAGCTCCTACAATGAGCAGTTCTTC.

This clonotype appeared many times. This chain connects TRBV27 to TRBJ1-1; TRBD1 matches 8 bases. The V gene's germline CDR1 is MNHEY and CDR2 SMNVEV (reference sequence). The CDR3 has 14 amino acids. The V and J ends lost 5 bases and 5 bases, in that order; junction bases with no gene match: 7. The CDR3 nucleotides are TGTGCCAGCAGTACTCAGGGGGCAGATACTGAAGCTTTCTTT. It is translated as CASSTQGADTEAFF.

The table lists this clonotype with many counts. The CDR3 loop is CASSHRGYTEAFF. The CDR3 region has the DNA TGCGCCAGCAGCCACAGGGGATACACTGAAGCTTTCTTT. The chain links TRBV4-3 to TRBJ1-1, with D maybe TRBD1 (6 bases). The CDR3 runs 13 residues. Trimming shortened V by 3 bases and J by 3 bases, and 8 bases separated the two germline ends. CDR1 is LGHNA, CDR2 YSLEER, per germline.

This clonotype occurred a few times. The CDR3 spells CASSTIPEAAEQFF. CDR3 coding DNA: TGTGCCAGCAGCACTATCCCCGAGGCCGCGGAGCAGTTCTTC. This chain links TRBV6-5 with TRBJ2-1, with no clear D. CDR3 length equals 14 residues. Germline values: CDR1 MNHEY, CDR2 SVGAGI. The germline V and J ends were trimmed by 6 bases and 10 bases, with 19 bases remaining between them.

There are a few counts of this clonotype. The rearrangement joins TRBV29-1 to TRBJ2-2, with D perhaps TRBD2 (6 bases). The CDR3 is made up of 15 amino acids. CDR1 SQVTM and CDR2 ANQGSEA come from the germline V gene. Trimming removed 6 bases at V and 3 bases at J, with 17 bases between. This CDR3 is CSVAGTGVDTGELFF. DNA for the CDR3: TGCAGCGTCGCCGGGACTGGCGTTGACACCGGGGAGCTGTTTTTT.

This clonotype was seen repeatedly, ten times or more. The CDR3 protein is CASSLAGLAGTDTQYF. DNA of the CDR3: TGTGCCAGCAGCTTGGCAGGACTAGCGGGCACAGATACGCAGTATTTT. The chain has TRBV5-8 and TRBJ2-3; 10 bases map to TRBD2. J lost 1 base, V lost 0 bases, and 2 bases had no gene match. There are 16 residues in the CDR3. Per the germline V gene, CDR1 is SGHTS and CDR2 is YDEGEE.

This clonotype was seen more than once but under ten times. CDR3 residues: CASSQTGSNNQPQHF. CDR3 nucleotide sequence: TGTGCCAGCAGTCAGACAGGGTCGAACAATCAGCCCCAGCATTTT. This chain links TRBV27 with TRBJ1-5; 7 bases fit TRBD1. The CDR3 loop spans 15 amino acids. Germline V gene lookup returns CDR1 MNHEY and CDR2 SMNVEV (reference sequence). V shed 5 bases and J 3 bases; nucleotides not matched to a gene: 7.

This clonotype was seen repeatedly, ten times or more. J is TRBJ2-3 and V is TRBV29-1, with D maybe TRBD1 (5 bases). Germline CDR1 SQVTM, CDR2 ANQGSEA. The CDR3 loop spans 13 amino acids. The germline V and J ends were trimmed by 7 bases and 3 bases, with 14 bases remaining between them. The CDR3: CSGGHLITDTQYF. The CDR3 DNA sequence: TGCAGCGGTGGACACCTGATAACAGATACGCAGTATTTT.

CDR3 nucleotide sequence: TGCGCCAGCAGCCAAGGTATCGTGGCCCAAAAGGGGTACAATGAGCAGTTCTTC. Translation gives CASSQGIVAQKGYNEQFF. V is TRBV4-1 and J is TRBJ2-1, with D possibly being TRBD1 (5 bases). The length of the CDR3 is 18 residues. Trimming left V 1 base short and J 4 bases short, with 20 bases between. Germline V gives CDR1 MGHRA, CDR2 YSYEKL.

Worth noting for this clonotype: A much larger clonotype is one base distant, so this may be a read error. The chain uses TRBV7-2 and TRBJ2-1; 7 bases are a match to TRBD2. Germline V gene lookup returns CDR1 SGHTA and CDR2 FQGNSA. The CDR3 covers 14 residues. V lost 4 bases and J lost 6; bases outside the gene matches: 6. The CDR3 sequence: CASSSRDYGNEQFF. Written as DNA, the CDR3 is TGTGCCAGCAGCTCCCGGGACTATGGCAATGAGCAGTTCTTC.

The genes are TRBV27 and TRBJ2-1, with 10 bases fitting TRBD1. The CDR3 contains 15 residues. The ends lost 4 bases at V and 9 bases at J; junction bases unmatched: 9. Looked up from germline, CDR1 is MNHEY and CDR2 is SMNVEV (reference sequence). CDR3 in DNA: TGTGCCAGCAGTTCCTCGGACAGGGGGAAGGGTGAGCAGTTCTTC. This sequence encodes CASSSSDRGKGEQFF.

Ten or more counts support this clonotype. This chain connects TRBV4-3 to TRBJ2-7, with 7 bases lining up with TRBD1. The CDR3 runs 15 residues. Germline-derived CDR1 and CDR2 are LGHNA and YSLEER. Trimming at V came to 0 bases and at J to 2 bases, leaving 4 bases not matched to a gene. The CDR3 sequence is CASSQEYRGPYEQYF. The CDR3 bases are TGCGCCAGCAGCCAAGAGTACAGGGGTCCCTACGAGCAGTACTTC.